This T cell receptor (beta chain) is from a study of T-cell memory formation after mild COVID-19. TCRdb recomputed calls from the 5' RACE reads with MiXCR, one row per CDR3 protein. The sample shows 110,000 or so distinct CDR3 sequences, around a fifth of them seen only once. The CDR3 is 16 residues long. The germline gives CDR1 MNHEY, CDR2 SMNVEV (reference sequence). Trimming at V came to 0 bases and at J to 3 bases, leaving 7 bases not matched to a gene. Regarding the study as a whole: Balance between CD4 and CD8 was seen in clones contracting day 15 to 85, and a CD4+ lean was seen in later expanders.

Worth noting for this clonotype: Its antigen remains unknown.

Sequenced material: PBMCs or a T cell subset sorted from them (not recorded which). The V call is TRBV27, the J call TRBJ1-2; 7 nucleotides agree with TRBD1. The source is a man younger than 30 who had mild COVID-19 (a few samples of this study predate the infection). Cell type and time point are not known. In nucleotides, the CDR3 is TGTGCCAGCAGTTTATCGATCAGGGGGACACACTATGGCTACACCTTC. As protein: CASSLSIRGTHYGYTF.